The 27 T cell receptor beta chains presented below share a single source sample, sequenced in a study of long-term antiretroviral therapy in people with HIV. Survey level was the resolution at which the v3.0 immunoSEQ assay ran. TCRdb's copy holds only in-frame clones and misses some; the assay was immunoSEQ multiplex PCR. The sample has over 15,000 clones; approximately 75% are singletons. The specimen was unsorted PBMCs, collected 1.5 years before starting antiretroviral therapy. All receptors come from a woman between 45 and 60 years old with HIV.

The chain recombines TRBV29-1 with TRBJ1-1; possibly TRBD1 for D (5 bases). Per the germline V gene, CDR1 is SQVTM and CDR2 is ANQGSEA. The CDR3 is 10 residues long. V was trimmed by 6 bases and J by 3 bases, leaving 5 bases between them. This chain's CDR3 is CSVGDTEAFF. The CDR3 DNA is TGCAGCGTGGGGGACACTGAAGCTTTCTTT.

This clone was counted a single time. This chain connects TRBV29-1 to TRBJ2-3; 11 bases align to TRBD2. The CDR3 covers 16 residues. Germline CDR1 SQVTM, CDR2 ANQGSEA. The J segment lost 0 bases and the V segment lost 8 bases, leaving 10 bases of the junction unmatched. The CDR3 region is CSSIAGGRLSTDTQYF. The CDR3 DNA follows: TGCAGCTCAATAGCGGGGGGGAGGTTAAGCACAGATACGCAGTATTTT.

The chain uses TRBV19 and TRBJ1-2, with 7 bases that match TRBD1. V shed 9 bases and J 8 bases; nucleotides not matched to a gene: 9. CDR3 length equals 12 residues. Germline loops: CDR1 LNHDA, CDR2 SQIVND (reference sequence). The CDR3 sequence is CARLKGARGYTF. CDR3 bases: TGTGCCAGATTAAAGGGGGCGCGGGGCTACACCTTC.

This chain connects TRBV6-1 to TRBJ2-7; possibly TRBD1 or TRBD2 for D (5 bases each). Germline-derived CDR1 and CDR2 are MNHNS and SASEGT. Trimming pared 2 bases from V and 4 bases from J, leaving 21 bases between. This CDR3 is built from 17 residues. CDR3 loop: CASSEPRGYSQGYEQYF. DNA of the CDR3: TGTGCCAGCAGTGAACCGAGGGGTTACTCACAAGGATACGAGCAGTACTTC.

The rearrangement uses TRBV5-1 and TRBJ2-2, with 15 bases fitting TRBD2. V trimming: 4 bases; J trimming: 6 bases; junction bases outside the gene matches: 13. CDR3 size: 19 residues. Germline loops: CDR1 SGHRS, CDR2 YFSETQ. CDR3 DNA sequence: TGCGCCAGCAGCCCCTGGACTAGCGGGGGGGCAAGAGTCGCCGGGGAGCTGTTTTTT. As protein: CASSPWTSGGARVAGELFF. Complete variable domain (other parts from reference TRBV5-1 and TRBJ2-2): KAGVTQTPRYLIKTRGQQVTLSCSPISGHRSVSWYQQTPGQGLQFLFEYFSETQRNKGNFPGRFSGRQFSNSRSEMNVSTLELGDSALYLCASSPWTSGGARVAGELFFGEGSRLTVL.

The chain recombines TRBV19 with TRBJ1-5; D call uncertain. The CDR3 is made up of 13 amino acids. Germline V lookup: CDR1 LNHDA, CDR2 SQIVND (reference sequence). V was clipped by 0 bases and J by 5 bases, with 5 bases between them. In nucleotides, the CDR3 is TGTGCCAGTAGTATAGATCAGGATCAGCCCCAGCATTTT. As protein: CASSIDQDQPQHF.

This chain uses TRBV14 with TRBJ1-2; TRBD1 is a possible D gene (5 bases). V was clipped by 1 base and J by 7 bases, with 10 bases between them. The CDR3 length is 13 residues. Germline V gene data show CDR1 as SGHDN and CDR2 as FVKESK. CDR3 in DNA: TGTGCCAGCAGCCAAGGGCAGGGAAGTGGCTACACCTTC. This codes for CASSQGQGSGYTF.

This clone was detected only once. This chain joins TRBV6-6 and TRBJ1-1; D is possibly TRBD1 (5 bases). The V gene's germline CDR1 is MNHNY and CDR2 SVGAGI (reference sequence). The CDR3 extends over 16 amino acids. Trimming removed 0 bases at V and 10 bases at J, with 21 bases between. CDR3 DNA: TGTGCCAGCAGTTACTCGAATTTCGCGGGGGAAGGGTCAGCTTTCTTT. This translates into CASSYSNFAGEGSAFF.

The chain is built from TRBV5-6 and TRBJ2-6; D is unresolved. V was pared by 2 bases and J by 0 bases, with 9 bases between. Looked up from germline, CDR1 is SGHDT and CDR2 is YYEEEE. The CDR3 contains 16 residues. The CDR3 nucleotides are TGTGCCAGCAGCTTTATCCGGAGCTCTGGGGCCAACGTCCTGACTTTC. Residues: CASSFIRSSGANVLTF.

This clone was seen once. The CDR3 region is CAWSALYSLNTEAFF. The CDR3 region has the DNA TGTGCCTGGAGCGCTCTGTACAGCTTGAACACTGAAGCTTTCTTT. The chain has TRBV30 and TRBJ1-1, with D unclear. Germline lookup yields CDR1 GTSNPN and CDR2 SVGIG (reference sequence). The CDR3 is made up of 15 amino acids. V was clipped by 3 bases and J by 0 bases, with 14 bases between them.

The chain carries TRBV2 and TRBJ2-2; TRBD1 is a possible D gene (6 bases). CDR3 size: 12 residues. CDR1 and CDR2 from the germline V gene are SNHLY and FYNNEI. Trimming took off 7 bases at V and 7 bases at J, with 10 bases between the two ends. The CDR3 nucleotides are TGTGCCAGCACACAGGGTGGCGGGGAGCTGTTTTTT. It translates to CASTQGGGELFF.

This clone appeared a single time. The chain couples TRBV5-6 to TRBJ2-5; D is tentatively TRBD1 or TRBD2 (5 bases each). CDR1 and CDR2 (germline): SGHDT, YYEEEE. This CDR3 has 16 amino acids. Between the trimmed V and J ends, which lost 4 bases and 5 bases, there was a span of 21 bases. Here the CDR3 reads CASSVIEFGARETQYF. CDR3 sequence (DNA): TGTGCCAGCAGCGTGATCGAATTCGGGGCCAGGGAGACCCAGTACTTC.

The genes are TRBV11-2 and TRBJ1-5; D remains ambiguous. Germline V CDR1 and CDR2: SGHAT, FQNNGV. The V end lost 3 bases, the J end lost 0 bases, and 6 bases lay between the germline ends. The CDR3 runs to 14 residues. The CDR3 loop is CASSLGHSNQPQHF. The CDR3 nucleotides are TGTGCCAGCAGCTTGGGCCATAGCAATCAGCCCCAGCATTTT. The variable domain in full, with the rest retrieved from reference TRBV11-2 and TRBJ1-5, is EAGVAQSPRYKIIEKRQSVAFWCNPISGHATLYWYQQILGQGPKLLIQFQNNGVVDDSQLPKDRFSAERLKGVDSTLKIQPAKLEDSAVYLCASSLGHSNQPQHFGDGTRLSIL.

This clone occurred a few times. The chain recombines TRBV7-3 with TRBJ2-2, with 7 bases aligning to TRBD2. The CDR3 extends over 14 amino acids. Germline CDR1 and CDR2: SGHTA and FQGTGA. The V gene end was trimmed by 0 bases and the J gene end by 5 bases; junction bases not matched to a gene: 0. The CDR3 bases are TGTGCCAGCAGCTTAACGGGGGGGACCGGGGAGCTGTTTTTT. Protein product: CASSLTGGTGELFF.

The rearrangement uses TRBV11-2 and TRBJ2-1, with 7 bases that match TRBD1. V lost 5 bases and J lost 2; bases outside the gene matches: 9. The CDR3 contains 16 residues. Per germline, CDR1 SGHAT and CDR2 FQNNGV. The CDR3 region has the DNA TGTGCCAGCAGCAATACCGGGACAGACCCCTACAATGAGCAGTTCTTC. Protein sequence: CASSNTGTDPYNEQFF.

The chain uses TRBV11-2 and TRBJ1-2; D is ambiguous. V shed 1 base and J shed 2 bases, with 14 bases lying between them. The CDR3 totals 16 residues. In germline, CDR1 is SGHAT, CDR2 FQNNGV. The CDR3 DNA reads as TGTGCCAGCAGCTTAGGGTCCCAGGCCTACAACTATGGCTACACCTTC. Its protein is CASSLGSQAYNYGYTF.

This clone was seen a single time. This chain joins TRBV7-9 and TRBJ1-4; D gene uncertain. Trimming left V 5 bases short and J 3 bases short, with 16 bases between. Germline CDR1 SEHNR, CDR2 FQNEAQ (reference sequence). The length of the CDR3 is 16 residues. The CDR3 nucleotides read TGTGCCAGCAGCCCTCGGGGTGGGGAGGCTAATGAAAAACTGTTTTTT. Protein: CASSPRGGEANEKLFF.

This clone has a single count. The rearrangement links TRBV15 to TRBJ1-2; TRBD1 aligns across 7 bases. This CDR3 comprises 12 residues. Losses at the gene ends were 5 bases for V and 14 bases for J; bases not matched to a gene: 11. Germline V lookup: CDR1 LNHNV, CDR2 YYDKDF (reference sequence). CDR3: CATSRDRAGGTF. CDR3 coding DNA: TGTGCCACCAGCCGCGACAGGGCAGGAGGGACCTTC.

This chain connects TRBV5-1 to TRBJ1-3, with D perhaps TRBD1 (5 bases). CDR3 length: 18 residues. The V end was cut by 4 bases, the J end by 1 base, with 21 bases between. Germline CDR1 and CDR2: SGHRS and YFSETQ. The CDR3 sequence is CASSPGLGGDISGNTIYF. For the CDR3, the DNA is TGCGCCAGCAGCCCGGGCCTCGGGGGAGATATATCTGGAAACACCATATATTTT.

By sample share, this clone is medium-sized. This chain links TRBV19 with TRBJ1-5; D ambiguous. The CDR3 runs to 16 residues. Germline V gene lookup returns CDR1 LNHDA and CDR2 SQIVND (reference sequence). Trimming removed 2 bases from V and 0 bases from J, with 11 bases in between. CDR3 nucleotide sequence: TGTGCCAGTAGTATAACGCTCGGAGCTAGCAATCAGCCCCAGCATTTT. It yields the protein CASSITLGASNQPQHF.

About this clone itself: Other DNA sequences within the sample encode an identical CDR3. This chain connects TRBV7-2 to TRBJ1-5; 8 bases agree with TRBD1. Germline trimming cut 1 base from V and 4 bases from J; bases unmatched to any gene: 3. Germline CDR1 SGHTA, CDR2 FQGNSA. The CDR3 runs to 15 residues. Here the CDR3 DNA reads TGTGCCAGCAGCTTAGGACAGGGGTTAAATCAGCCCCAGCATTTT. Its translation is CASSLGQGLNQPQHF.

The chain has TRBV7-3 and TRBJ2-6, with unresolved D. The CDR3 length is 15 residues. V was shortened by 5 bases and J by 4 bases, with 12 bases between the two germline ends. Per germline, CDR1 SGHTA and CDR2 FQGTGA. The CDR3, as DNA: TGTGCCAGCAGCCGAAGGGCGTCAGGGGCCAACGTCCTGACTTTC. It encodes CASSRRASGANVLTF.

A few counts support this clone. CDR3 nucleotides: TGTGCCAGTAGTACTTTCCGACAGGGAGTAACGTCACCCCTCCACTTT. This codes for CASSTFRQGVTSPLHF. The chain uses TRBV19 and TRBJ1-6; 7 bases are a match to TRBD1. The CDR3 has 16 residues. Germline V gives CDR1 LNHDA, CDR2 SQIVND (reference sequence). V dropped 4 bases and J dropped 10; count of bases not matched to a gene: 13.

The chain couples TRBV5-6 to TRBJ1-4; the match to TRBD1 covers 7 bases. Trimming removed 4 bases from V and 0 bases from J; junction bases left unmatched: 6. The length of the CDR3 is 16 residues. Germline V gene sequence: CDR1 SGHDT, CDR2 YYEEEE. In DNA form, the CDR3 reads TGTGCCAGCAGCCCTAGACAGGGTGCAACTAATGAAAAACTGTTTTTT. Translation: CASSPRQGATNEKLFF. Variable domain in full (rest from reference TRBV5-6 and TRBJ1-4): DAGVTQSPTHLIKTRGQQVTLRCSPKSGHDTVSWYQQALGQGPQFIFQYYEEEERQRGNFPDRFSGHQFPNYSSELNVNALLLGDSALYLCASSPRQGATNEKLFFGSGTQLSVL.

This clone was counted a few times. The rearrangement links TRBV5-1 to TRBJ2-7, with D possibly matching TRBD1 (6 bases). V lost 4 bases and J 3 bases, leaving 11 bases between the germline ends. The CDR3 sequence is 13 residues long. The germline gives CDR1 SGHRS, CDR2 YFSETQ. This CDR3 is CASSAGQNYEQYF. The CDR3 nucleotides read TGCGCCAGCAGCGCCGGACAGAACTACGAGCAGTACTTC.

Turning to this clone: Compared with germline, one end of the junction differs, possibly owing to a read error. The chain employs TRBV15 and TRBJ2-5; D is ambiguous. This CDR3 spans 13 amino acids. CDR1 is LNHNV and CDR2 is YYDKDF in the germline V gene (reference sequence). The CDR3 coding sequence is TGTGCCACCAGCAGAGAGGGTTTGGACCTGTCGGACTTC. This gives the protein CATSREGLDLSDF.

The chain employs TRBV29-1 and TRBJ2-5; 10 positions agree with TRBD1. The length of the CDR3 is 14 residues. J was trimmed by 5 bases and V by 7 bases; bases with no gene match: 10. Per the germline V gene, CDR1 is SQVTM and CDR2 is ANQGSEA. The CDR3 bases are TGCAGCGGGCGGGGGACAGGGGATGTGGAGACCCAGTACTTC. It encodes CSGRGTGDVETQYF.